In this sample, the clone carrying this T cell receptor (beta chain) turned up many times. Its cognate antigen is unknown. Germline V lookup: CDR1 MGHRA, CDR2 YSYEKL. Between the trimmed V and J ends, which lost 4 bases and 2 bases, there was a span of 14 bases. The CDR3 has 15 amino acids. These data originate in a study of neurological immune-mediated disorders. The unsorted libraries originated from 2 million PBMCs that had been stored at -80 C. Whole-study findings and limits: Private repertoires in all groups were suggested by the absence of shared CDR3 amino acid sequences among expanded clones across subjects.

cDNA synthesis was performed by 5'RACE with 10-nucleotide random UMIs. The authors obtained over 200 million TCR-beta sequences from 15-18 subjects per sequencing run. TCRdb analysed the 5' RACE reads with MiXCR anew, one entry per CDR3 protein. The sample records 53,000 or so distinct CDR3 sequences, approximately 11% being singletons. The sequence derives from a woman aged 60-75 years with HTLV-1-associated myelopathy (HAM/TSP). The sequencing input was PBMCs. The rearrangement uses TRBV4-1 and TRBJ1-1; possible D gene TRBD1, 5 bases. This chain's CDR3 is CASSLGAGINTEAFF. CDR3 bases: TGCGCCAGCAGCCTCGGCGCAGGGATCAACACTGAAGCTTTCTTT.